Each of the 20 T cell receptor beta chains below was sequenced from the same sample in a study of blood T cell repertoires in COVID-19. Generated by immunoSEQ multiplex PCR, the TCRdb table keeps only in-frame clones and is missing some. This table holds about 320,000 clones, more than 90% found once. The source material was PBMCs or T cells enriched from blood (not recorded which). All receptors derive from a woman under 40 who had been exposed to COVID-19.

The genes are TRBV11-2 and TRBJ2-1; 8 bases are shared with TRBD2. Germline V gene data show CDR1 as SGHAT and CDR2 as FQNNGV. Trimming took 5 bases from V and 0 from J; bases not matched to a gene: 12. The CDR3 contains 18 residues. The CDR3 DNA sequence: TGTGCCAGCAGCCCTCTAAGCGGGGGTTACAGCTCCTACAATGAGCAGTTCTTC. Protein sequence: CASSPLSGGYSSYNEQFF. Full variable domain (missing parts from reference TRBV11-2 and TRBJ2-1): EAGVAQSPRYKIIEKRQSVAFWCNPISGHATLYWYQQILGQGPKLLIQFQNNGVVDDSQLPKDRFSAERLKGVDSTLKIQPAKLEDSAVYLCASSPLSGGYSSYNEQFFGPGTRLTVL.

CDR3 loop: CSVEDFSQGRDTIYF. As DNA, the CDR3 is TGCAGCGTTGAAGACTTCTCCCAGGGGCGGGACACCATATATTTT. The J gene is TRBJ1-3, the V gene TRBV29-1, with a tentative D call TRBD1 (6 bases). The V end lost 0 bases, the J end lost 8 bases, and 17 bases lay between the germline ends. From germline, CDR1 is SQVTM and CDR2 ANQGSEA. CDR3 length: 15 amino acids. Together with reference TRBV29-1 and TRBJ1-3, the CDR3 gives the full variable domain: SAVISQKPSRDICQRGTSLTIQCQVDSQVTMMFWYRQQPGQSLTLIATANQGSEATYESGFVIDKFPISRPNLTFSTLTVSNMSPEDSSIYLCSVEDFSQGRDTIYFGEGSWLTVV.

The sample holds one count of this clone. The rearrangement links TRBV20-1 to TRBJ1-3; maybe TRBD1 (5 bases). This CDR3 is 15 amino acids long. Trimming left V 3 bases short and J 4 bases short, with 16 bases between. Germline V gene data show CDR1 as DFQATT and CDR2 as SNEGSKA (reference sequence). The CDR3 region is CSASPQGSGGNTIYF. DNA for the CDR3: TGCAGTGCTAGTCCCCAGGGAAGCGGGGGAAACACCATATATTTT.

The J gene is TRBJ1-2, the V gene TRBV28; D may be TRBD1 (5 bases). The ends were cut back, 5 bases at V and 3 bases at J, with 16 bases in the middle. CDR1 is MDHEN, CDR2 SYDVKM, per germline. The CDR3 runs 15 residues. Here the CDR3 DNA reads TGTGCCAGCAGTCCCGCGGGGCAGTCTCACTATGGCTACACCTTC. Translated, it gives CASSPAGQSHYGYTF.

The J gene is TRBJ1-6, the V gene TRBV18; 7 positions agree with TRBD1. The CDR3 loop spans 13 amino acids. Unmatched junction bases numbered 2, after V lost 5 bases and J lost 7 bases. Per germline, CDR1 KGHSH and CDR2 LQKENI. CDR3 nucleotides: TGTGCCAGCTCAACGACAGGGAATTCACCCCTCCACTTT. It is translated as CASSTTGNSPLHF.

In its sample, this clone was seen once. The rearrangement joins TRBV2 to TRBJ1-5, with a tentative D call TRBD1 (5 bases). CDR3 length: 15 residues. Germline V lookup: CDR1 SNHLY, CDR2 FYNNEI. V shed 2 bases and J shed 0 bases, with 8 bases lying between them. CDR3 nucleotide sequence: TGTGCCAGCAGTGAATGGGGCTATAGCAATCAGCCCCAGCATTTT. It encodes CASSEWGYSNQPQHF.

The gene calls are TRBV15 and TRBJ1-1; 8 positions agree with TRBD1. The V gene end was trimmed by 4 bases and the J gene end by 3 bases; junction bases not matched to a gene: 10. The CDR3 runs 16 residues. From germline, CDR1 is LNHNV and CDR2 YYDKDF (reference sequence). CDR3 region: CATSISWGTGDTEAFF. CDR3 sequence (DNA): TGTGCCACCAGCATCAGTTGGGGGACAGGTGACACTGAAGCTTTCTTT.

J is TRBJ1-1 and V is TRBV28; D gene uncertain. The CDR3 has 12 residues. The germline V and J ends were trimmed by 3 bases and 5 bases, with 7 bases remaining between them. CDR1 and CDR2 (germline): MDHEN, SYDVKM. The CDR3 reads CASSFHGTEAFF. CDR3 bases: TGTGCCAGCAGTTTCCACGGGACTGAAGCTTTCTTT.

The V and J genes are TRBV6-5 and TRBJ1-3; 7 bases are shared with TRBD1. CDR3 length: 15 residues. Germline V lookup: CDR1 MNHEY, CDR2 SVGAGI. V gave up 6 bases and J gave up 0 bases; unmatched junction bases: 5. The CDR3 bases are TGTGCCAGCAGGCCGACAGGGCACTCTGGAAACACCATATATTTT. This sequence encodes CASRPTGHSGNTIYF.

The rearrangement uses TRBV28 and TRBJ2-7; a possible D gene is TRBD2 (6 bases). The CDR3 runs 12 residues. CDR1 is MDHEN, CDR2 SYDVKM, per germline. Trimming pared 7 bases from V and 6 bases from J, leaving 13 bases between. The CDR3 reads CASTTAGPEQYF. In DNA, the CDR3 is TGTGCCAGCACCACCGCGGGGCCCGAGCAGTACTTC.

The V and J genes are TRBV5-6 and TRBJ1-2, with 8 bases lining up with TRBD1. The CDR3 is 16 residues long. V dropped 2 bases and J dropped 3; count of bases not matched to a gene: 9. Germline-derived CDR1 and CDR2 are SGHDT and YYEEEE. The CDR3 bases are TGTGCCAGCAGCTTCGTCCCGTCGGGACAGGACTATGGCTACACCTTC. Its translation: CASSFVPSGQDYGYTF.

The chain couples TRBV13 to TRBJ1-2; D might be TRBD1 (5 bases). V lost 4 bases to trimming and J lost 7 bases, with 10 bases between them. The CDR3 covers 12 residues. CDR1 PRHDT and CDR2 FYEKMQ come from the germline V gene (reference sequence). CDR3 residues: CASSWGRGGYTF. The CDR3 DNA follows: TGTGCCAGCAGCTGGGGCCGTGGTGGCTACACCTTC.

The chain carries TRBV11-2 and TRBJ1-1; D remains ambiguous. Looked up from germline, CDR1 is SGHAT and CDR2 is FQNNGV. The CDR3 covers 15 residues. V was pared by 5 bases and J by 0 bases, with 13 bases between. DNA of the CDR3: TGTGCCAGCAGCCCCCCGTATGGCATGAACACTGAAGCTTTCTTT. This translates into CASSPPYGMNTEAFF. Complete variable domain (other parts from reference TRBV11-2 and TRBJ1-1): EAGVAQSPRYKIIEKRQSVAFWCNPISGHATLYWYQQILGQGPKLLIQFQNNGVVDDSQLPKDRFSAERLKGVDSTLKIQPAKLEDSAVYLCASSPPYGMNTEAFFGQGTRLTVV.

This chain joins TRBV30 and TRBJ1-2; a possible D gene is TRBD1 (5 bases). The V gene lost 2 bases and the J gene lost 6 bases, with 13 bases spanning the gap. Per the germline V gene, CDR1 is GTSNPN and CDR2 is SVGIG (reference sequence). The CDR3 consists of 13 residues. CDR3 DNA sequence: TGTGCCTGGAGTCCAAACGGAGGGGATGGCTACACCTTC. This sequence encodes CAWSPNGGDGYTF.

V usage is TRBV7-6 and J usage is TRBJ2-7; 7 bases align to TRBD1. The CDR3 sequence is 15 residues long. The J segment lost 0 bases and the V segment lost 2 bases, leaving 4 bases of the junction unmatched. CDR1 and CDR2 from the germline V gene are SGHVS and FNYEAQ. CDR3 bases: TGTGCCAGCAGCTTAAAGGGGGCAACCTCCTACGAGCAGTACTTC. It specifies CASSLKGATSYEQYF.

The CDR3 region is CASSDLRGRNTGELFF. The CDR3 region has the DNA TGTGCCAGCAGCGACTTGCGGGGGCGGAACACCGGGGAGCTGTTTTTT. The chain joins TRBV7-6 to TRBJ2-2; D is perhaps TRBD2 (7 bases). V was trimmed by 5 bases and J by 1 base, leaving 14 bases between them. Germline V gene lookup returns CDR1 SGHVS and CDR2 FNYEAQ. This CDR3 is built from 16 residues. The whole variable domain, remainder taken from reference TRBV7-6 and TRBJ2-2, is GAGVSQSPRYKVTKRGQDVALRCDPISGHVSLYWYRQALGQGPEFLTYFNYEAQQDKSGLPNDRFSAERPEGSISTLTIQRTEQRDSAMYRCASSDLRGRNTGELFFGEGSRLTVL.

The chain links TRBV3-1 (or the pseudogene TRBV3-2) to TRBJ2-3; 7 bases match TRBD2. Germline loops: CDR1 LGHDT, CDR2 YNNKEL (reference sequence). V gave up 4 bases and J gave up 2 bases; unmatched junction bases: 9. The CDR3 loop spans 16 amino acids. In DNA form, the CDR3 reads TGTGCCAGCAGCCTCGGTCGGGGGGTCCACACAGATACGCAGTATTTT. Protein: CASSLGRGVHTDTQYF.

The chain links TRBV12-3 or TRBV12-4 to TRBJ1-6; D gene unclear. V was trimmed by 3 bases and J by 8 bases, leaving 8 bases between them. The CDR3 is 13 residues long. The CDR3 nucleotides read TGTGCCAGCAGTTTTTATGGAGATTCACCCCTCCACTTT. Translated: CASSFYGDSPLHF.

The gene calls are TRBV5-1 and TRBJ2-1, with 8 bases lining up with TRBD2. The germline V gene encodes CDR1 SGHRS and CDR2 YFSETQ. The ends lost 1 base at V and 0 bases at J; junction bases unmatched: 9. There are 18 residues in the CDR3. CDR3 region: CASSLMRVAGSSYNEQFF. CDR3 nucleotides: TGCGCCAGCAGCTTGATGAGGGTAGCGGGGTCCTCCTACAATGAGCAGTTCTTC.

This chain connects TRBV30 to TRBJ1-4, with a tentative D call TRBD1 (5 bases). Per germline, CDR1 GTSNPN and CDR2 SVGIG (reference sequence). V was shortened by 2 bases and J by 7 bases, with 11 bases between the two germline ends. The CDR3 length is 13 residues. CDR3 coding DNA: TGTGCCTGGAGTCCGGGACTAAGTGAAAAACTGTTTTTT. This gives the protein CAWSPGLSEKLFF.